This TCR beta chain was recovered during a study of shared clonotypes between healthy human individuals. The authors distributed each subset's genomic DNA evenly over several immunoSEQ plates. Generated by immunoSEQ multiplex PCR, the TCRdb table keeps only in-frame clones and is missing some. The data contain a few million clones, 93% of them singletons. The CDR3 runs to 16 residues. From germline, CDR1 is SGHNT and CDR2 YYREEE (reference sequence). J was trimmed by 2 bases and V by 4 bases; bases with no gene match: 10. This receptor was obtained from a man aged 18-30 years in good health. Some clones in this sample may be carry-over from other donors' samples. The J gene is TRBJ2-3, the V gene TRBV5-4; 7 nucleotides line up with TRBD1. The sample taken for sequencing was naive CD4+ T cells from PBMCs. As for subset: CD45RA+ positively selected. The CDR3: CASSLDRAVSTDTQYF. CDR3 coding DNA: TGTGCCAGCAGCCTCGACAGGGCCGTATCCACAGATACGCAGTATTTT.